A single sample is the source of the 22 T cell receptor beta chains below, sequenced in a study of cytomegalovirus exposure and HLA in healthy donors. This table comes from immunoSEQ multiplex PCR, and its TCRdb copy is limited to in-frame clones, with some not included. This table holds 150,000 to 200,000 clones, around 86% found once. The sequencing sample was made of PBMCs. These receptors all stem from a woman in her late teens or twenties in good health and CMV-seronegative.

CDR3 in DNA: TGTGCCAGTGGGCGGGGGGGCTCCTACGAGCAGTACTTC. It encodes CASGRGGSYEQYF. The gene calls are TRBV19 and TRBJ2-7; 9 positions agree with TRBD2. The germline V gene encodes CDR1 LNHDA and CDR2 SQIVND (reference sequence). CDR3 length equals 13 residues. Trimming at V came to 8 bases and at J to 0 bases, leaving 2 bases not matched to a gene.

The rearrangement joins TRBV14 to TRBJ1-4, with unresolved D. This CDR3 region has 16 residues. V was cut by 1 base and J by 4 bases, with 13 bases left in between. Germline CDR1 is SGHDN and CDR2 is FVKESK. Here the CDR3 reads CASSQVNSPVNEKLFF. As DNA, the CDR3 is TGTGCCAGCAGCCAAGTAAACAGTCCGGTTAATGAAAAACTGTTTTTT.

This chain uses TRBV7-9 with TRBJ1-5; D call uncertain. This CDR3 has 13 residues. V was shortened by 3 bases and J by 4 bases, with 7 bases between the two germline ends. Germline V gene sequence: CDR1 SEHNR, CDR2 FQNEAQ (reference sequence). This chain's CDR3 is CASSFSGNQPQHF. Here the CDR3 DNA reads TGTGCCAGCAGCTTTAGCGGTAATCAGCCCCAGCATTTT.

The chain couples TRBV4-1 to TRBJ1-1; possibly TRBD1 for D (6 bases). The ends were cut back, 0 bases at V and 4 bases at J, with 15 bases in the middle. The CDR3 totals 16 residues. Germline V gene data show CDR1 as MGHRA and CDR2 as YSYEKL. The CDR3 sequence: CASSQDRQATGTEAFF. The CDR3 region has the DNA TGCGCCAGCAGCCAAGATAGACAGGCGACGGGCACTGAAGCTTTCTTT.

This clone has only one observation. This chain links TRBV6-1 with TRBJ1-1, with D perhaps matching TRBD1 (5 bases). The CDR3 is made up of 11 amino acids. The V end lost 8 bases, the J end lost 8 bases, and 12 bases lay between the germline ends. Germline CDR1 MNHNS, CDR2 SASEGT. The chain's CDR3 is CASFLRTEAFF. The CDR3 bases are TGTGCCAGCTTTTTGCGGACAGAAGCTTTCTTT.

The V call is TRBV18, the J call TRBJ2-7; TRBD2 matches at 7 bases. The CDR3 is 16 residues long. Germline CDR1 and CDR2: KGHSH and LQKENI. The junction had 12 bases not matched to a gene; V was cut back by 1 base and J by 6 bases. The CDR3 nucleotides are TGTGCCAGCTCACCACGGCAAGCGGGATCCCCCAGCGAGCAGTACTTC. It specifies CASSPRQAGSPSEQYF.

The V and J genes are TRBV4-1 and TRBJ2-3; 8 bases are shared with TRBD1. The CDR3 consists of 16 residues. The J segment lost 3 bases and the V segment lost 11 bases, leaving 16 bases of the junction unmatched. Germline V gene lookup returns CDR1 MGHRA and CDR2 YSYEKL. The CDR3 region is CASRQEHRGNTDTQYF. In nucleotides, the CDR3 is TGCGCCTCCCGACAGGAGCACAGGGGGAATACAGATACGCAGTATTTT.

The chain recombines TRBV25-1 with TRBJ1-2; 7 nucleotides match TRBD1. This CDR3 comprises 15 residues. Germline loops: CDR1 MGHDK, CDR2 SYGVNS. Trimming at V came to 1 base and at J to 6 bases, leaving 8 bases not matched to a gene. CDR3 region: CASSEFRGQKDGYTF. In DNA form, the CDR3 reads TGTGCCAGCAGTGAATTCCGGGGACAGAAGGATGGCTACACCTTC.

The rearrangement links TRBV6-4 to TRBJ2-1; D possibly corresponds to TRBD2 (5 bases). CDR3 length: 17 amino acids. V lost 5 bases, J lost 0 bases, and 17 bases lay in between. Germline-derived CDR1 and CDR2 are MRHNA and SNTAGT. The CDR3 region has the DNA TGTGCCAGCAGTCCCTCCGGAGGCCCTATCTCCTACAATGAGCAGTTCTTC. Translating it yields CASSPSGGPISYNEQFF.

The chain uses TRBV11-3 and TRBJ2-2, with 8 bases aligning to TRBD1. The CDR3 is made up of 15 amino acids. The germline gives CDR1 SGHNT, CDR2 YENEEA. J was trimmed by 6 bases and V by 4 bases; bases with no gene match: 7. CDR3: CASSSGGARSGELFF. CDR3 DNA: TGTGCCAGCAGCTCAGGGGGCGCCCGTTCCGGGGAGCTGTTTTTT.

V gene TRBV6-1 combines with J gene TRBJ1-5; tentative D call: TRBD1 (6 bases). The CDR3 covers 14 residues. The V end was cut by 6 bases, the J end by 3 bases, with 12 bases between. CDR1 and CDR2 from the germline V gene are MNHNS and SASEGT. This CDR3 reads CASRARGNNQPQHF. The CDR3 nucleotides read TGTGCCAGCAGGGCCAGGGGAAACAATCAGCCCCAGCATTTT.

The genes are TRBV28 and TRBJ1-4, with TRBD1 identical over 9 bases. Germline V gene sequence: CDR1 MDHEN, CDR2 SYDVKM. V lost 4 bases to trimming and J lost 5 bases; unmatched junction nucleotides: 5. CDR3 length: 15 amino acids. The CDR3 sequence: CASSYTGGANEKLFF. In nucleotides, the CDR3 is TGTGCCAGCAGTTACACAGGGGGCGCGAATGAAAAACTGTTTTTT.

The gene calls are TRBV6-1 and TRBJ1-2, with TRBD1 matching 7 bases. This CDR3 region has 13 residues. Germline CDR1 and CDR2: MNHNS and SASEGT. Trimming at V came to 6 bases and at J to 5 bases, leaving 6 bases not matched to a gene. The CDR3: CASSPDRPYGYTF. The CDR3 nucleotides are TGTGCCAGCAGCCCGGACAGGCCTTATGGCTACACCTTC.

This chain connects TRBV6-5 to TRBJ2-7; 8 bases match TRBD2. The CDR3 consists of 13 residues. In germline, CDR1 is MNHEY, CDR2 SVGAGI. Trimming removed 7 bases from V and 11 bases from J; junction bases left unmatched: 13. CDR3: CASKRGRVSEEYF. CDR3 sequence (DNA): TGTGCCAGCAAGCGGGGGCGGGTCTCGGAGGAGTACTTC.

CDR3 loop: CASTTTAGGGLGNEQFF. The CDR3 DNA is TGTGCCAGCACCACGACAGCGGGGGGGGGCCTGGGGAATGAGCAGTTCTTC. This chain uses TRBV25-1 with TRBJ2-1; 10 nucleotides align to TRBD2. V trimming: 7 bases; J trimming: 7 bases; junction bases outside the gene matches: 16. Germline loops: CDR1 MGHDK, CDR2 SYGVNS. The CDR3 sequence is 17 residues long.

The chain is built from TRBV19 and TRBJ2-7, with a weak D call TRBD2 (6 bases). Trimming shortened V by 6 bases and J by 2 bases, and 17 bases separated the two germline ends. Germline CDR1 and CDR2: LNHDA and SQIVND (reference sequence). The CDR3 runs to 15 residues. CDR3 nucleotide sequence: TGTGCCAGTAGGCGGGATTGGACAAAAACCTACGAGCAGTACTTC. It yields the protein CASRRDWTKTYEQYF. Filled out from reference TRBV19 and TRBJ2-7, the complete variable domain reads DGGITQSPKYLFRKEGQNVTLSCEQNLNHDAMYWYRQDPGQGLRLIYYSQIVNDFQKGDIAEGYSVSREKKESFPLTVTSAQKNPTAFYLCASRRDWTKTYEQYFGPGTRLTVT.

The V call is TRBV6-1, the J call TRBJ2-1; the match to TRBD2 covers 15 bases. V shed 4 bases and J 5 bases; nucleotides not matched to a gene: 6. The CDR3 contains 17 residues. The germline gives CDR1 MNHNS, CDR2 SASEGT. The CDR3 DNA follows: TGTGCCAGCAGTGGGGGACTAGCGGGAGGACAGAACAATGAGCAGTTCTTC. This codes for CASSGGLAGGQNNEQFF.

The rearrangement uses TRBV27 and TRBJ1-1; perhaps TRBD1 as D (6 bases). Germline CDR1 and CDR2: MNHEY and SMNVEV (reference sequence). The CDR3 length is 14 residues. V was shortened by 5 bases and J by 4 bases, with 14 bases between the two germline ends. The CDR3 here is CASSPQGGITEAFF. The CDR3 coding sequence is TGTGCCAGCAGTCCACAGGGAGGGATCACTGAAGCTTTCTTT.

The chain joins TRBV12-5 to TRBJ2-7; no clear D gene. The V gene's germline CDR1 is LGHNT and CDR2 FRNRAP. Trimming pared 0 bases from V and 0 bases from J, leaving 9 bases between. The CDR3 is 15 residues long. The CDR3 is CASGLVTTYSYEQYF. The CDR3 DNA is TGTGCTAGTGGTTTGGTTACTACTTACTCCTACGAGCAGTACTTC.

CDR3 protein: CASSSLPGAGNTIYF. As DNA, the CDR3 is TGTGCCAGCAGCTCCCTACCTGGAGCTGGAAACACCATATATTTT. The chain couples TRBV6-6 to TRBJ1-3; unclear D gene. The CDR3 sequence is 15 residues long. V gave up 6 bases and J gave up 2 bases, with 14 bases separating them. Per germline, CDR1 MNHNY and CDR2 SVGAGI (reference sequence).

The rearrangement joins TRBV7-3 to TRBJ2-7; possibly TRBD1 for D (7 bases). Deletions cut 4 bases from V and 4 bases from J, with 17 bases between. The V gene's germline CDR1 is SGHTA and CDR2 FQGTGA. CDR3 size: 15 residues. Here the CDR3 DNA reads TGTGCCAGCAGCTCCCAGGGGGGATATGGATACGAGCAGTACTTC. This encodes CASSSQGGYGYEQYF.

The V call is TRBV14, the J call TRBJ2-3; tentative D call: TRBD1 (6 bases). Trimming cost V 2 bases and J 3 bases, with 12 bases left between them. Germline V gene lookup returns CDR1 SGHDN and CDR2 FVKESK. This CDR3 is built from 15 residues. The CDR3, as DNA: TGTGCCAGCAGCCAATCAACAGGGCAGACAGATACGCAGTATTTT. Translating gives CASSQSTGQTDTQYF. The complete variable domain, with remaining parts taken from reference TRBV14 and TRBJ2-3, reads EAGVTQFPSHSVIEKGQTVTLRCDPISGHDNLYWYRRVMGKEIKFLLHFVKESKQDESGMPNNRFLAERTGGTYSTLKVQPAELEDSGVYFCASSQSTGQTDTQYFGPGTRLTVL.